This T cell receptor (beta chain) was observed in a study of T-cell memory formation after mild COVID-19. Study outcomes and limitations: Second-wave clones with a day 37 peak had unconfirmed SARS-CoV-2 specificity. For contracting clones, CD4+ ones sat mainly in CM and EM, CD8+ in EMRA.

The CDR3 has 13 amino acids. The germline V gene encodes CDR1 SQVTM and CDR2 ANQGSEA. V was pared by 5 bases and J by 2 bases, with 11 bases between. The table lists this clonotype with many counts. Its antigen remains unknown. TCRdb analysed the 5' RACE reads with MiXCR anew, one entry per CDR3 protein. The sample has fewer than 250,000 distinct CDR3 sequences, more than 9% seen once. This TCR derives from a man aged 18 to 35 who had mild COVID-19 (a few samples of this study predate the infection). Cell type and time point are not known. Sequences were obtained from PBMCs or a T cell subset sorted from them (not recorded which). The V and J genes are TRBV29-1 and TRBJ2-3; D is undetermined. CDR3 sequence: CSVKTAYTDTQYF. The CDR3 nucleotides are TGCAGCGTTAAAACCGCCTACACAGATACGCAGTATTTT.